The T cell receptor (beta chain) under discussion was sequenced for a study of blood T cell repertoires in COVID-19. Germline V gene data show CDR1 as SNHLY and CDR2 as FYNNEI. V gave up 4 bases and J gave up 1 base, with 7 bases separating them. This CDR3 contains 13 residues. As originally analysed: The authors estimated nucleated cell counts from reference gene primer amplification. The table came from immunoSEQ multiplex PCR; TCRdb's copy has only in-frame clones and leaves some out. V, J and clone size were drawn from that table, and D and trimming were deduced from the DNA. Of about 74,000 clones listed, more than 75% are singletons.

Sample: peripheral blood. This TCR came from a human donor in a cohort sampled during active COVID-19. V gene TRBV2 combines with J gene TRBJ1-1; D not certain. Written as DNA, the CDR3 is TGTGCCAGCAGTGTTGAGAGGAACACTGAAGCTTTCTTT. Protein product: CASSVERNTEAFF.